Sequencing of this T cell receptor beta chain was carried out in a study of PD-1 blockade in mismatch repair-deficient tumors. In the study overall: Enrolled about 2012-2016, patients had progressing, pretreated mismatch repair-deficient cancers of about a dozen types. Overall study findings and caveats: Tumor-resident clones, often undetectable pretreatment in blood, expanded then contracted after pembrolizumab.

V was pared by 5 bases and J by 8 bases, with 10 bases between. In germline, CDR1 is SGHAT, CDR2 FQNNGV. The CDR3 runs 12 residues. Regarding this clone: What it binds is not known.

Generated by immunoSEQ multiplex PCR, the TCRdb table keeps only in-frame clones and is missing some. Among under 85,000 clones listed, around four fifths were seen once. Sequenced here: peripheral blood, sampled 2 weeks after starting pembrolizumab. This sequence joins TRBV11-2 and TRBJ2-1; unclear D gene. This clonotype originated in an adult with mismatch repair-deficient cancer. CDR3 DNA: TGTGCCAGCAGCGGCTCTAGGGATGAGCAGTTCTTC. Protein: CASSGSRDEQFF.